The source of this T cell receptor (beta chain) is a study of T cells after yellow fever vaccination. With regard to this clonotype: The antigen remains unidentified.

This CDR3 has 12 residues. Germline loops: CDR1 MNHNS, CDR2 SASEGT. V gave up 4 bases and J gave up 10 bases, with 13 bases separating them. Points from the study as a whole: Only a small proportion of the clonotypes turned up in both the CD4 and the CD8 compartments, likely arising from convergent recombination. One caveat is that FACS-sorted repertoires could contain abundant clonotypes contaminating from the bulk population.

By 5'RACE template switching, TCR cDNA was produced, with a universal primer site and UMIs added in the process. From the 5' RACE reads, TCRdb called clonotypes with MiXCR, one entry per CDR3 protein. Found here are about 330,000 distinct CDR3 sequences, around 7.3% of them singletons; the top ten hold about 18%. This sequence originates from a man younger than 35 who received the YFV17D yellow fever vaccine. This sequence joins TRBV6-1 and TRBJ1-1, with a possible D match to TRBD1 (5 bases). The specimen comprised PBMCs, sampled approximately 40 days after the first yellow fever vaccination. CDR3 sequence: CASSGGGVIAFF. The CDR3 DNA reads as TGTGCCAGCAGTGGTGGGGGGGTGATAGCTTTCTTT.